Listed here is a single TCR beta chain. The antigen is not known. This entry is derived from a study of cytomegalovirus exposure and HLA in healthy donors. PCR involved 60 Vbeta and 13 Jbeta primers. Here immunoSEQ multiplex PCR was the method, and the copy in TCRdb shows in-frame clones only, minus some. This sample yields about 110,000 clones, of which 81% are seen a single time; under 2.5% belongs to the top ten. Study-wide results and limits: The number of N-insertions in an Asian-associated ancestry cluster was reportedly below the approximately 700-donor mean in a later analysis. TCR beta V- and J-gene trimming, according to a later analysis, was linked to a missense DCLRE1C variant.

This receptor was taken from a woman under 40 in good health and CMV-seronegative. The material sequenced was PBMCs.

CDR3 protein: CASSIGAPRSSYEQYF. The CDR3 DNA reads TGTGCCAGTAGTATAGGAGCGCCCCGTTCTTCCTACGAGCAGTACTTC. V usage is TRBV19 and J usage is TRBJ2-7; no definite D call. The CDR3 is 16 residues long. V was trimmed by 1 base and J by 1 base, leaving 14 bases between them. CDR1 and CDR2 (germline): LNHDA, SQIVND (reference sequence).